This T cell receptor beta chain was sequenced in a study of T cells in Graves' hyperthyroidism and ophthalmopathy. About the research overall: Peripheral blood samples were taken at initial diagnosis, prior to any treatment. Study findings and constraints: Most expanded thyroid clonotypes above 0.001 also appeared in blood. Before onset, ophthalmopathy was predicted by the model a median around 6 months earlier.

There were TCR beta CDR3 regions amplified from RNA transcripts. With the HTBI primer set, the TCR CDR3 went through a first round of RT-PCR. Each CDR3 protein gets one entry after TCRdb re-called the multiplex PCR reads with MiXCR. The sample carries about 270,000 distinct CDR3 sequences, about 20% recorded once. Concerning this clonotype: Antigen specificity is unknown.

The clonotype originates from a man aged 30-40 years with Graves' ophthalmopathy. The sequenced sample was blood.

Here the CDR3 DNA reads TGTGCCAGCAGTCCAACAGCCTACAATGAGCAGTTCTTC. Protein product: CASSPTAYNEQFF. The V and J genes are TRBV12-3 or TRBV12-4 and TRBJ2-1; D gene unclear. The CDR3 covers 13 residues. Trimming left V 5 bases short and J 2 bases short, with 7 bases between.